One and the same sample provided the 27 T cell receptor beta chains below, sequenced in a study of neurological immune-mediated disorders. TCRdb ran MiXCR on the 5' RACE reads and lists one entry per CDR3 protein. The sample has 54,000 or so distinct CDR3 sequences, roughly 3.3% seen once. Sequencing was done on a sample of PBMCs. Receptors originate from a woman under 40 with multiple sclerosis.

This clonotype appeared many times. The V and J genes are TRBV27 and TRBJ2-7; TRBD2 is a possible D gene (6 bases). Germline CDR1 MNHEY, CDR2 SMNVEV (reference sequence). The length of the CDR3 is 13 residues. V dropped 9 bases and J dropped 4 bases, with 16 bases sitting between them. The CDR3 sequence is CASYPRGGYEQYF. DNA of the CDR3: TGTGCCAGTTACCCCCGAGGAGGGTACGAGCAGTACTTC.

This clonotype was counted at least ten times. This sequence joins TRBV4-2 and TRBJ2-2, with D perhaps matching TRBD1 (6 bases). CDR3 length equals 14 residues. V lost 4 bases to trimming and J lost 6 bases, with 12 bases between them. Germline lookup yields CDR1 LGHNA and CDR2 YNFKEQ. The CDR3 nucleotides are TGTGCCAGCAGCCCCCTAAGGGGGTCCGGGGAGCTGTTTTTT. This encodes CASSPLRGSGELFF.

At least ten counts were recorded for this clonotype. A read error may produce the germline difference seen at one junction end. The chain has TRBV20-1 and TRBJ1-5; D is unresolved. Germline CDR1 reads DFQATT; CDR2 reads SNEGSKA (reference sequence). The CDR3 is made up of 13 amino acids. The CDR3 loop reads CSALLTTNQPQNF. The CDR3 DNA sequence: TGCAGTGCGCTCCTGACCACAAATCAGCCCCAGAATTTT.

In this sample, this clonotype turned up many times. The V call is TRBV5-6, the J call TRBJ1-2; D perhaps matches TRBD1 (5 bases). Deletions cut 1 base from V and 2 bases from J, with 12 bases between. Germline assignment: CDR1 SGHDT and CDR2 YYEEEE. The CDR3 is made up of 15 amino acids. The CDR3 spells CASSLYSTANYGYTF. In DNA, the CDR3 is TGTGCCAGCAGCTTGTACTCGACAGCGAACTATGGCTACACCTTC. The full variable domain, rest sourced from reference TRBV5-6 and TRBJ1-2, is DAGVTQSPTHLIKTRGQQVTLRCSPKSGHDTVSWYQQALGQGPQFIFQYYEEEERQRGNFPDRFSGHQFPNYSSELNVNALLLGDSALYLCASSLYSTANYGYTFGSGTRLTVV.

There are a few counts of this clonotype. This may be a read error, as it is one base from a much larger clone. J is TRBJ2-7 and V is TRBV20-1; D is ambiguous. Between the trimmed V and J ends, which lost 6 bases and 1 base, there was a span of 10 bases. CDR1 DFQATT and CDR2 SNEGSKA come from the germline V gene (reference sequence). The length of the CDR3 is 12 residues. The CDR3 coding sequence is TGCAGTGCCCTGGGAAAGTCCTACGAGCAGTACTTC. Amino acids: CSALGKSYEQYF.

In this sample, this clonotype turned up many times. V is TRBV6-6 and J is TRBJ2-1; TRBD2 aligns across 10 bases. V gave up 6 bases and J gave up 6 bases; unmatched junction bases: 8. The CDR3 covers 15 residues. The V gene's germline CDR1 is MNHNY and CDR2 SVGAGI (reference sequence). The CDR3 coding sequence is TGTGCCAGCAGCAGCGGGGGGGCGAATGGCAATGAGCAGTTCTTC. Translated: CASSSGGANGNEQFF.

This clonotype occurred many times. The chain employs TRBV5-6 and TRBJ1-6, with D possibly matching TRBD1 (6 bases). In germline, CDR1 is SGHDT, CDR2 YYEEEE. This CDR3 contains 16 residues. V shed 1 base and J shed 2 bases, with 10 bases lying between them. CDR3 sequence: CASSLRGTTYNSPLHF. The CDR3 region has the DNA TGTGCCAGCAGCTTGAGGGGGACAACCTATAATTCACCCCTCCACTTT.

Ten or more counts support this clonotype. A much larger clone lies one base from this, so it may be a read error. The chain carries TRBV28 and TRBJ1-2, with D uncertain. The V and J ends lost 6 bases and 8 bases respectively, with 22 bases between them. This CDR3 is 15 amino acids long. Germline V gene lookup returns CDR1 MDHEN and CDR2 SYDVKM. The CDR3 DNA sequence: TGTGCCAGCAGCCGCCCCCAGGCTAAAGCGAGGGGCTACACCTTC. This gives the protein CASSRPQAKARGYTF.

This clonotype was observed at least ten times. V usage is TRBV4-1 and J usage is TRBJ1-5; D ambiguous. Germline V gene data show CDR1 as MGHRA and CDR2 as YSYEKL. V lost 0 bases and J 5 bases, leaving 8 bases between the germline ends. The CDR3 consists of 14 residues. As DNA, the CDR3 is TGCGCCAGCAGCCAAGATGGGTTCGATCAGCCCCAGCATTTT. Residues: CASSQDGFDQPQHF.

In its sample, this clonotype was seen many times. This chain connects TRBV11-2 to TRBJ1-2; D might be TRBD1 (5 bases). Trimming took off 3 bases at V and 4 bases at J, with 12 bases between the two ends. Germline loops: CDR1 SGHAT, CDR2 FQNNGV. The CDR3 totals 14 residues. The CDR3 coding sequence is TGTGCCAGCAGCTTCGTAGGGACTGCCTATGGCTACACCTTC. This codes for CASSFVGTAYGYTF. The variable domain in full, completed from reference TRBV11-2 and TRBJ1-2, reads EAGVAQSPRYKIIEKRQSVAFWCNPISGHATLYWYQQILGQGPKLLIQFQNNGVVDDSQLPKDRFSAERLKGVDSTLKIQPAKLEDSAVYLCASSFVGTAYGYTFGSGTRLTVV.

This clonotype appeared a few times. The chain joins TRBV3-1 to TRBJ1-5; D remains ambiguous. In germline, CDR1 is LGHDT, CDR2 YNNKEL (reference sequence). The ends were cut back, 3 bases at V and 3 bases at J, with 12 bases in the middle. This CDR3 comprises 15 residues. CDR3: CASSHGSGSNQPQHF. The CDR3 bases are TGTGCCAGCAGCCACGGATCAGGCTCCAATCAGCCCCAGCATTTT.

This clonotype showed up many times. This chain joins TRBV15 and TRBJ2-1; no clear D gene. CDR1 LNHNV and CDR2 YYDKDF come from the germline V gene (reference sequence). The CDR3 loop spans 16 amino acids. V was clipped by 1 base and J by 0 bases, with 10 bases between them. Here the CDR3 reads CATSRGKAVSYNEQFF. The CDR3 DNA reads TGTGCCACCAGCAGAGGGAAAGCTGTCTCCTACAATGAGCAGTTCTTC.

This clonotype was counted ten times or more. V is TRBV4-2 and J is TRBJ2-2; 12 bases align to TRBD2. Germline V lookup: CDR1 LGHNA, CDR2 YNFKEQ. The CDR3 extends over 16 amino acids. V lost 4 bases and J lost 3; bases outside the gene matches: 3. The CDR3 DNA reads TGTGCCAGCAGCCCGAGACTAGCGGGAGACACCGGGGAGCTGTTTTTT. It is translated as CASSPRLAGDTGELFF.

In this sample, this clonotype turned up a few times. Germline is not matched at one junction end, which may reflect a read error. The chain carries TRBV4-2 and TRBJ1-6; 11 bases agree with TRBD1. Germline CDR1 LGHNA, CDR2 YNFKEQ. The length of the CDR3 is 17 residues. DNA of the CDR3: TGTGCCAGCAGCCAACGCCTAGGACAGGGGGCAATTTCACCCCTCAACTTT. Amino acids: CASSQRLGQGAISPLNF.

This clonotype was seen at least ten times. The rearrangement uses TRBV28 and TRBJ2-3; TRBD1 is a possible D gene (6 bases). V gave up 1 base and J gave up 1 base, with 18 bases separating them. From germline, CDR1 is MDHEN and CDR2 SYDVKM. The CDR3 contains 18 residues. CDR3 DNA sequence: TGTGCCAGCAGTTTATACCGCACAGGGCCTTTTGGCACAGATACGCAGTATTTT. Translating gives CASSLYRTGPFGTDTQYF.

This clonotype showed up many times. The chain uses TRBV20-1 and TRBJ1-5, with 9 bases that match TRBD1. Germline V CDR1 and CDR2: DFQATT, SNEGSKA (reference sequence). The J segment lost 5 bases and the V segment lost 3 bases, leaving 8 bases of the junction unmatched. The CDR3 length is 15 residues. For the CDR3, the DNA is TGCAGTGCTAGCCCGCGGGGACAGGGTGATCAGCCCCAGCATTTT. This sequence encodes CSASPRGQGDQPQHF.

This chain links TRBV5-1 with TRBJ1-2; D not certain. Germline CDR1 is SGHRS and CDR2 is YFSETQ. Trimming left V 0 bases short and J 6 bases short, with 12 bases between. This CDR3 comprises 14 residues. CDR3: CASSLADGQNGYTF. The DNA for the CDR3 is TGCGCCAGCAGCTTGGCCGATGGGCAGAATGGCTACACCTTC.

In its sample, this clonotype was seen many times. The chain has TRBV29-1 and TRBJ2-7; the D gene is possibly TRBD2 (6 bases). The CDR3 sequence is 11 residues long. V lost 4 bases and J 2 bases, leaving 6 bases between the germline ends. Germline V lookup: CDR1 SQVTM, CDR2 ANQGSEA. The CDR3 region is CSVAGAYEQYF. Written as DNA, the CDR3 is TGCAGCGTTGCGGGAGCCTACGAGCAGTACTTC.

This clonotype has at least ten counts. The gene calls are TRBV5-1 and TRBJ2-5; TRBD2 matches 12 bases. V dropped 0 bases and J dropped 4; count of bases not matched to a gene: 19. CDR3 length: 21 residues. The V gene's germline CDR1 is SGHRS and CDR2 YFSETQ. CDR3 region: CASSLARLAGVKRGGRETQYF. In nucleotides, the CDR3 is TGCGCCAGCAGCTTGGCGAGACTAGCGGGAGTTAAGCGTGGTGGTCGAGAGACCCAGTACTTC.

The table lists this clonotype with a few counts. Possible read error: a much larger clone is one base away. The CDR3 here is CASSYGTRESDTQYF. DNA of the CDR3: TGTGCCAGCAGCTACGGGACTAGAGAATCAGATACGCAGTATTTT. The chain has TRBV7-9 and TRBJ2-3, with TRBD2 identical over 8 bases. Germline lookup yields CDR1 SEHNR and CDR2 FQNEAQ (reference sequence). V shed 4 bases, J shed 4 bases, and the junction held 7 bases outside the gene matches. The CDR3 spans 15 residues.

This clonotype showed up many times. CDR3 loop: CASSAAGQTNEKLFF. CDR3 in DNA: TGTGCCAGCAGCGCTGCGGGACAGACTAATGAAAAACTGTTTTTT. This sequence joins TRBV9 and TRBJ1-4, with TRBD1 identical over 7 bases. Germline CDR1 SGDLS, CDR2 YYNGEE. V shed 3 bases and J 2 bases; nucleotides not matched to a gene: 4. The CDR3 spans 15 residues.

This clonotype was seen at least ten times. This chain links TRBV20-1 with TRBJ2-1; D perhaps matches TRBD2 (5 bases). The CDR3 is 13 residues long. V was shortened by 3 bases and J by 2 bases, with 8 bases between the two germline ends. Germline assignment: CDR1 DFQATT and CDR2 SNEGSKA (reference sequence). The CDR3 here is CSAREEAYNEQFF. DNA of the CDR3: TGCAGTGCTAGGGAGGAGGCCTACAATGAGCAGTTCTTC.

This clonotype was found many times. Here the CDR3 reads CSASGRGGGSTDTQYF. The CDR3 nucleotides read TGCAGTGCTAGTGGGAGAGGGGGAGGTAGCACAGATACGCAGTATTTT. This rearrangement joins TRBV20-1 to TRBJ2-3; D is possibly TRBD1 or TRBD2 (6 bases each). CDR1 is DFQATT, CDR2 SNEGSKA, per germline (reference sequence). This CDR3 has 16 residues. Trimming cost V 3 bases and J 0 bases, with 16 bases left between them.

Many counts were recorded for this clonotype. The rearrangement links TRBV7-8 to TRBJ1-1, with D possibly being TRBD1 (5 bases). Trimming stripped 5 bases from V and 0 bases from J, with 19 bases between. From germline, CDR1 is SGHVS and CDR2 FQNEAQ. The CDR3 totals 17 residues. CDR3: CASSTPLRQGLNTEAFF. CDR3 nucleotide sequence: TGTGCCAGCAGCACCCCATTAAGGCAGGGCTTGAACACTGAAGCTTTCTTT.

This clonotype was seen only a few times. The chain is built from TRBV20-1 and TRBJ1-5, with 7 bases lining up with TRBD1. V lost 1 base and J lost 5; bases outside the gene matches: 11. Germline assignment: CDR1 DFQATT and CDR2 SNEGSKA (reference sequence). The CDR3 is 16 residues long. CDR3 bases: TGCAGTGCTAGAGGTGACAGGGAAACTCTATATCAGCCCCAGCATTTT. It translates to CSARGDRETLYQPQHF.

This clonotype was counted at least ten times. The gene calls are TRBV11-2 and TRBJ2-7; D is uncertain. The CDR3 has 11 residues. Germline V gene sequence: CDR1 SGHAT, CDR2 FQNNGV. Trimming took off 4 bases at V and 3 bases at J, with 4 bases between the two ends. The DNA of the CDR3 is TGTGCCAGCAGCTCACTCTACGAGCAGTACTTC. This codes for CASSSLYEQYF.

This clonotype was picked up many times. This chain links TRBV27 with TRBJ2-2, with 12 nucleotides matching TRBD2. V shed 6 bases, J shed 6 bases, and the junction held 5 bases outside the gene matches. Germline V gene lookup returns CDR1 MNHEY and CDR2 SMNVEV (reference sequence). The CDR3 length is 15 residues. The CDR3 spells CASRSLAGGAGELFF. For the CDR3, the DNA is TGTGCCAGCAGGTCTCTAGCGGGAGGGGCCGGGGAGCTGTTTTTT.